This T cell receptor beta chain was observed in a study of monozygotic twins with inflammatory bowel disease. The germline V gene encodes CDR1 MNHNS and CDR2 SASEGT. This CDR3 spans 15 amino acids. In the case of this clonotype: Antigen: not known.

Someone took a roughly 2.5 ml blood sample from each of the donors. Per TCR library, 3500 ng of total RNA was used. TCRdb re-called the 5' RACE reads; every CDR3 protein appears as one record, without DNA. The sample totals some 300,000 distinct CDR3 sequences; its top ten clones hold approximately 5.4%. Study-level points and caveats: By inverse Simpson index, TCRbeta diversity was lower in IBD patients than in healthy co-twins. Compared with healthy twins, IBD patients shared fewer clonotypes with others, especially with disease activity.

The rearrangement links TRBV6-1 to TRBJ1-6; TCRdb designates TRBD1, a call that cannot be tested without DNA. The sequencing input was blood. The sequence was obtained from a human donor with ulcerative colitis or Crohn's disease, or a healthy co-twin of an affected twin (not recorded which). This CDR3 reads CASRADRGQNSPLHF.